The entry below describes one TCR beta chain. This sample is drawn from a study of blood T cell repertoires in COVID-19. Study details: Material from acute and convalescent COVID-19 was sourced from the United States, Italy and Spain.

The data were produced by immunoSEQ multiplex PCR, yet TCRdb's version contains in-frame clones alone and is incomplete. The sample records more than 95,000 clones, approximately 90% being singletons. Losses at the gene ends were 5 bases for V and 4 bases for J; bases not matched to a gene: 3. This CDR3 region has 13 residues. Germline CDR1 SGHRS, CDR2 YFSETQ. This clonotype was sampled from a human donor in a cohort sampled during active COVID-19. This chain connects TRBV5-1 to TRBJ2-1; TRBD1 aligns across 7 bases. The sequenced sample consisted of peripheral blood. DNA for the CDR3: TGCGCCAGCAGTGGGACAGAATACAATGAGCAGTTCTTC. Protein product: CASSGTEYNEQFF.